This entry lists 17 T cell receptor beta chains sequenced from one sample in a study of T cell clonality in common variable immunodeficiency (dated by TCRdb to the mid-2010s). Findings and caveats that apply to the study as a whole: Fewer deletions and N-nucleotide insertions were reportedly observed in CVID TCRbeta sequences, and highly modified clones with 13 or more V deletions were reportedly absent from CVID TCRbeta sequences.

The library was generated by the immunoSEQ multiplex PCR assay. Sourced from immuneACCESS, this table was stored by TCRdb with only in-frame sequences that have V and J called. A share of the clones is absent; for the studies checked, an unresolved V gene accounts for under half, and the remainder has no known explanation. The table records about 34,000 clones for this sample, and not one of them appears only once. The ten biggest clones cover about 26% of the sample. What these receptors recognize is not known. Sequencing was done on a sample of peripheral blood mononuclear cells. These receptors were taken from a human donor with common variable immunodeficiency.

This clone was seen repeatedly, ten times or more. The CDR3 is cut off 3 residues early in the read; its end comes from the germline J gene. The V gene is TRBV7-9, the J gene TRBJ2-1, with TRBD2 as a possible D gene (6 bases). The germline gives CDR1 SEHNR, CDR2 FQNEAQ (reference sequence). The V gene lost 5 bases and the J gene lost 5 bases, with 13 bases spanning the gap. The length of the CDR3 is 14 residues. The CDR3 here is CASSDNRGNNEQFF. The part of the CDR3 DNA that was read is TGTGCCAGCAGCGACAACCGGGGGAACAATGAG. The whole variable domain, filled in from reference TRBV7-9 and TRBJ2-1, reads DTGVSQNPRHKITKRGQNVTFRCDPISEHNRLYWYRQTLGQGPEFLTYFQNEAQLEKSRLLSDRFSAERPKGSFSTLEIQRTEQGDSAMYLCASSDNRGNNEQFFGPGTRLTVL.

This clone was recorded at least ten times. The CDR3 end lies 3 residues beyond the end of the read and is filled in from the germline J gene. The V and J genes are TRBV20-1 and TRBJ1-1; D ambiguous. V was trimmed by 6 bases and J by 5 bases, leaving 22 bases between them. The CDR3 is made up of 15 amino acids. Germline V lookup: CDR1 DFQATT, CDR2 SNEGSKA (reference sequence). Partial CDR3 DNA: TGCAGTGCCGGTAACGCGGGTCGGGAAGGGACTGAA. Encoded protein: CSAGNAGREGTE. The entire CDR3 is CSAGNAGREGTEAFF.

In this sample, this clone turned up a few times. The missing CDR3 end, 3 residues past where the read stops, is filled in from the germline J gene. The chain has TRBV5-1 and TRBJ2-7; a possible D gene is TRBD1 (7 bases). This CDR3 region has 15 residues. Trimming cost V 7 bases and J 3 bases, with 20 bases left between them. Germline CDR1 is SGHRS and CDR2 is YFSETQ. The covered CDR3 bases are TGCGCCAGCTCCCTCGCTCAGGGGGGCGACTACGAG. This translates into CASSLAQGGDYE. In full, the CDR3 is CASSLAQGGDYEQYF.

At least ten counts were recorded for this clone. The read gets to within 3 residues of the CDR3 end, and the germline J gene fills in the rest. The chain carries TRBV19 and TRBJ2-2; tentative D call: TRBD2 (5 bases). Trimming removed 0 bases from V and 8 bases from J, with 13 bases in between. CDR3 size: 15 residues. Germline-derived CDR1 and CDR2 are LNHDA and SQIVND (reference sequence). CDR3 loop: CASSIESLGVGELFF. The covered CDR3 bases are TGTGCCAGTAGTATAGAGTCCCTCGGGGTGGGGGAG.

This clone was detected ten times or more. The read ends 3 residues before the CDR3 terminus; that terminus is restored from the germline J gene. The chain employs TRBV5-6 and TRBJ1-1; D is unclear. The CDR3 is 13 residues long. The V gene lost 4 bases and the J gene lost 3 bases, with 10 bases spanning the gap. CDR1 is SGHDT and CDR2 is YYEEEE in the germline V gene. Partial CDR3 DNA: TGTGCCAGCAGCCCGACTATGGACACTGAA. Protein: CASSPTMDTE. The complete CDR3 reads CASSPTMDTEAFF.

This clone was seen at least ten times. Read sequence stops 3 residues before the CDR3 end, and the germline J gene provides the missing end. The chain couples TRBV5-1 to TRBJ2-2; possible D gene TRBD1, 5 bases. The V gene lost 4 bases and the J gene lost 1 base, with 11 bases spanning the gap. The V gene's germline CDR1 is SGHRS and CDR2 YFSETQ. CDR3 length: 15 residues. The CDR3 loop reads CASSPPQGNTGELFF. The covered CDR3 bases are TGCGCCAGCAGCCCCCCCCAGGGGAACACCGGGGAG.

In regard to this clone: The DNA ends 3 residues before the CDR3 does, and the rest of the CDR3 is filled in from the germline J gene. The chain is built from TRBV2 and TRBJ2-7, with TRBD2 as a possible D gene (6 bases). Trimming shortened V by 0 bases and J by 0 bases, and 15 bases separated the two germline ends. The CDR3 length is 17 residues. Germline V lookup: CDR1 SNHLY, CDR2 FYNNEI. CDR3 region: CASSEALLAPSSYEQYF. CDR3 DNA, as far as it was read: TGTGCCAGCAGTGAAGCGCTCCTAGCGCCGAGCTCCTACGAG.

The table lists this clone with many counts. The read terminates 3 residues ahead of where the CDR3 ends, so the germline J gene completes it. This chain links TRBV28 with TRBJ1-2; 7 bases are a match to TRBD1. The CDR3 is made up of 14 amino acids. The V segment lost 8 bases and the J segment 2 bases; nucleotides outside the gene matches: 8. Germline lookup yields CDR1 MDHEN and CDR2 SYDVKM. The covered CDR3 bases are TGTGCCAGCGGGGGACAGCTGCTAAACTATGGC. It yields the protein CASGGQLLNYG. The whole CDR3 is CASGGQLLNYGYTF.

This clone was detected ten times or more. With the read ending 3 residues before the CDR3 end, the germline J gene is used to fill in that end. This chain joins TRBV19 and TRBJ2-2, with 8 nucleotides matching TRBD2. This CDR3 region has 16 residues. Germline trimming cut 3 bases from V and 2 bases from J; bases unmatched to any gene: 5. Germline V gene sequence: CDR1 LNHDA, CDR2 SQIVND (reference sequence). Incomplete CDR3 DNA: TGTGCCAGTAGTATTGGACTAGCCGTTAACACCGGGGAG. Translation gives CASSIGLAVNTGE. The complete CDR3 protein is CASSIGLAVNTGELFF.

The table lists this clone with many counts. The observed sequence ends 3 residues before the CDR3 terminus, with the missing tail filled in from the germline J gene. The gene calls are TRBV20-1 and TRBJ2-3, with TRBD2 matching over 7 bases. The germline CDR1 and CDR2 sequences are DFQATT and SNEGSKA (reference sequence). After removal of 1 base from V and 5 bases from J, the junction contained 9 bases not matched to a gene. The CDR3 contains 15 residues. CDR3: CSARAPSGLKDTQYF. The sequenced part of the CDR3 DNA is TGCAGTGCTAGAGCCCCTAGCGGCCTGAAAGATACG.

In its sample, this clone was seen many times. Read coverage stops 3 residues before the CDR3 terminus; the germline J gene supplies the remainder. The rearrangement links TRBV19 to TRBJ1-5; D is unclear. The CDR3 runs to 17 residues. Between the trimmed V and J ends, which lost 0 bases and 3 bases, there was a span of 15 bases. The germline V gene has CDR1 LNHDA and CDR2 SQIVND (reference sequence). CDR3 bases read: TGTGCCAGTAGTATAGAAACGTTAACCAGGCACAATCAGCCC. This translates into CASSIETLTRHNQP. In full, the CDR3 is CASSIETLTRHNQPQHF.

For this clone: The read halts 3 residues ahead of the CDR3 end, with the missing end drawn from the germline J gene. The chain joins TRBV11-2 to TRBJ2-5, with a weak D call TRBD1 (6 bases). V lost 2 bases and J 7 bases, leaving 14 bases between the germline ends. Germline assignment: CDR1 SGHAT and CDR2 FQNNGV. The CDR3 consists of 14 residues. The CDR3 DNA, read in part, is TGTGCCAGCAGCTTACGGGACACGTCCGGGACC. It translates to CASSLRDTSGT. The CDR3 in its entirety is CASSLRDTSGTQYF.

Note on this clone: The CDR3 extends 3 residues past the end of the read, so its final part is completed from the germline J gene. This chain joins TRBV5-1 and TRBJ2-7, with 8 bases that match TRBD2. Germline trimming cut 4 bases from V and 4 bases from J; bases unmatched to any gene: 19. The germline CDR1 and CDR2 sequences are SGHRS and YFSETQ. CDR3 length: 18 amino acids. The CDR3 DNA, read in part, is TGCGCCAGCAGCATCGCCCGAAATTCCCGGACTAGCTTTTACGAG. The encoded protein is CASSIARNSRTSFYE. The whole CDR3 protein is CASSIARNSRTSFYEQYF.

This clone was seen more than once but under ten times. The read stops 3 residues short of the end of the CDR3; the missing end is completed from the germline J gene. The J gene is TRBJ2-7, the V gene TRBV7-9; 7 positions agree with TRBD1. Germline CDR1 reads SEHNR; CDR2 reads FQNEAQ (reference sequence). Trimming took 6 bases from V and 2 from J; bases not matched to a gene: 7. This CDR3 region has 14 residues. The part of the CDR3 DNA that was read is TGTGCCAGCAGGAGAGAAGGGACAGCCTACGAG. Translated, it gives CASRREGTAYE. The CDR3 reads in full as CASRREGTAYEQYF.

Remarks on this clone: The read comes to an end 3 residues before the CDR3 does, leaving the germline J gene to fill in the end. The chain couples TRBV19 to TRBJ2-3, with 10 nucleotides matching TRBD1. Trimming at V came to 4 bases and at J to 7 bases, leaving 11 bases not matched to a gene. This CDR3 region has 16 residues. Per germline, CDR1 LNHDA and CDR2 SQIVND (reference sequence). Here the CDR3 reads CASSRGTGESRYTQYF. Partial CDR3 DNA: TGTGCCAGTAGTAGAGGGACAGGGGAAAGTCGATATACG. The full variable domain, its missing parts supplied by reference TRBV19 and TRBJ2-3, is DGGITQSPKYLFRKEGQNVTLSCEQNLNHDAMYWYRQDPGQGLRLIYYSQIVNDFQKGDIAEGYSVSREKKESFPLTVTSAQKNPTAFYLCASSRGTGESRYTQYFGPGTRLTVL.

This clone was observed many times. CDR3 region: CAWNGQGDVSNQPQHF. The CDR3 DNA, read in part, is TGTGCCTGGAACGGACAGGGGGATGTTAGCAATCAGCCC. The chain uses TRBV30 and TRBJ1-5, with 10 bases that match TRBD1. The read terminates 3 residues ahead of where the CDR3 ends, so the germline J gene completes it. Germline V CDR1 and CDR2: GTSNPN, SVGIG (reference sequence). The V and J ends lost 4 bases and 0 bases, in that order; junction bases with no gene match: 6. The CDR3 spans 16 residues.

This clone showed up just a few times. The DNA ends 3 residues before the CDR3 does, and the rest of the CDR3 is filled in from the germline J gene. The chain uses TRBV2 and TRBJ2-3; 14 bases match TRBD2. The CDR3 sequence is 19 residues long. CDR1 is SNHLY and CDR2 is FYNNEI in the germline V gene. The part of the CDR3 DNA that was read is TGTGCCAGCAGCCACCCAGGGACTAGCGGGGGCCGCGCCCTCCTTGCG. Its protein is CASSHPGTSGGRALLA. The CDR3 in full is CASSHPGTSGGRALLAQYF.